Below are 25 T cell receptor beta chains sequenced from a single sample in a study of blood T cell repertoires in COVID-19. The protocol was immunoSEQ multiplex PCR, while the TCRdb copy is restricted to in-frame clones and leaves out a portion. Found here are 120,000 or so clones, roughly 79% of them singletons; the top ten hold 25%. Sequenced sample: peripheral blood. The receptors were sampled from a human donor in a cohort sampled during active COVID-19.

The CDR3 loop is CASSSPAGQETQYF. Written as DNA, the CDR3 is TGTGCCAGCAGCTCACCTGCCGGGCAAGAGACCCAGTACTTC. The chain has TRBV5-6 and TRBJ2-5; no clear D gene. V was shortened by 3 bases and J by 2 bases, with 11 bases between the two germline ends. The CDR3 is 14 amino acids. Germline loops: CDR1 SGHDT, CDR2 YYEEEE.

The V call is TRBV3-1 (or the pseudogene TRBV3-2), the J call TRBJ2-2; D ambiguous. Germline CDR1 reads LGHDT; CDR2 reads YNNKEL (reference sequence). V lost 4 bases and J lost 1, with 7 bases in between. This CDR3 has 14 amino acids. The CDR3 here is CASSPLENTGELFF. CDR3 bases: TGTGCCAGCAGCCCCTTAGAGAACACCGGGGAGCTGTTTTTT.

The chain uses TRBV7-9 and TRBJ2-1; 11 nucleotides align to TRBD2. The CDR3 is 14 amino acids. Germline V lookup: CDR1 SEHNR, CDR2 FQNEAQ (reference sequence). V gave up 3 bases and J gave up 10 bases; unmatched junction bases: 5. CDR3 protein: CASSFTSGGGEQFF. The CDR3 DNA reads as TGTGCCAGCAGCTTTACTAGCGGGGGCGGAGAGCAGTTCTTC.

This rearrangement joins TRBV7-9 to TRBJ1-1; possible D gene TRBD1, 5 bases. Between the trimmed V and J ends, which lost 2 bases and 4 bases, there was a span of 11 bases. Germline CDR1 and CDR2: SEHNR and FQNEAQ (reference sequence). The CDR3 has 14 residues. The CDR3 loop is CASSLRGWGTEAFF. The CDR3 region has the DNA TGTGCCAGCAGCTTACGGGGGTGGGGCACTGAAGCTTTCTTT. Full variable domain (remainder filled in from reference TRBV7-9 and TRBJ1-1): DTGVSQNPRHKITKRGQNVTFRCDPISEHNRLYWYRQTLGQGPEFLTYFQNEAQLEKSRLLSDRFSAERPKGSFSTLEIQRTEQGDSAMYLCASSLRGWGTEAFFGQGTRLTVV.

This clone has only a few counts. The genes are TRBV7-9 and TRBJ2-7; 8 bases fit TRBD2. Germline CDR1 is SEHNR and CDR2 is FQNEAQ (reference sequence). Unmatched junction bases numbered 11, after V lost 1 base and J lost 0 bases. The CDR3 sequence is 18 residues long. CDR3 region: CASSLDGSGGRNSYEQYF. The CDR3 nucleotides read TGTGCCAGCAGCTTAGATGGGTCTGGCGGGAGGAACTCCTACGAGCAGTACTTC.

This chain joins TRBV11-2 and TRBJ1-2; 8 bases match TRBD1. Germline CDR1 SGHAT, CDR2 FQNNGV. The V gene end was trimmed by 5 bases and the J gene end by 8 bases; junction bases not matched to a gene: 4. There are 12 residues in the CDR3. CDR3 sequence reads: CASSEGQAGYTF. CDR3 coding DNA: TGTGCCAGCAGCGAGGGACAGGCGGGCTACACCTTC. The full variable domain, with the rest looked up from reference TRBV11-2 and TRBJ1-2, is EAGVAQSPRYKIIEKRQSVAFWCNPISGHATLYWYQQILGQGPKLLIQFQNNGVVDDSQLPKDRFSAERLKGVDSTLKIQPAKLEDSAVYLCASSEGQAGYTFGSGTRLTVV.

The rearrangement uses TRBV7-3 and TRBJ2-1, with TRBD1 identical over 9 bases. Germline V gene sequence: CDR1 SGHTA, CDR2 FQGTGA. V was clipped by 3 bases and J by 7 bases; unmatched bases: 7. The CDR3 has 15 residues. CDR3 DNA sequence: TGTGCCAGCAGCTTCTCCGGGACAGGGCGTAATGAGCAGTTCTTC. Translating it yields CASSFSGTGRNEQFF.

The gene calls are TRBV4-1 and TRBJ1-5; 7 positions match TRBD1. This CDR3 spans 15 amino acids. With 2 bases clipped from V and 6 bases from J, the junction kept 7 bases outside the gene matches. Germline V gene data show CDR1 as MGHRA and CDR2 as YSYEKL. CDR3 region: CASSQQQGSPQPQHF. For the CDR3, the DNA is TGCGCCAGCAGCCAACAACAGGGGAGCCCTCAGCCCCAGCATTTT.

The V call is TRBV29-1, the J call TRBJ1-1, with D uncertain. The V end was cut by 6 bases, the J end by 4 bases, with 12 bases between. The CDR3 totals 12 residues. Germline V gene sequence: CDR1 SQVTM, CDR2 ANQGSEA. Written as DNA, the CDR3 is TGCAGCGTCTCCCGGTCTGCCACTGAAGCTTTCTTT. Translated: CSVSRSATEAFF.

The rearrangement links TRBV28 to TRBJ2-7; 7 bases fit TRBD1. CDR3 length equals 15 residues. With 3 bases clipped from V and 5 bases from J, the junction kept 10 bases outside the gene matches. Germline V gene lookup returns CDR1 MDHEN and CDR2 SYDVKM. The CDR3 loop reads CASSFPPGGEDEQYF. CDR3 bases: TGTGCCAGCAGTTTCCCCCCAGGGGGTGAGGACGAGCAGTACTTC.

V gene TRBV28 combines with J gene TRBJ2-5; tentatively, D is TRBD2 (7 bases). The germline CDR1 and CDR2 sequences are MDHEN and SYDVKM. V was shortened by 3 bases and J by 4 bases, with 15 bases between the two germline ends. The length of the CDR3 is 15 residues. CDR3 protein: CASSLGGGEGETQYF. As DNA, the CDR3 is TGTGCCAGCAGTTTGGGGGGGGGCGAGGGAGAGACCCAGTACTTC.

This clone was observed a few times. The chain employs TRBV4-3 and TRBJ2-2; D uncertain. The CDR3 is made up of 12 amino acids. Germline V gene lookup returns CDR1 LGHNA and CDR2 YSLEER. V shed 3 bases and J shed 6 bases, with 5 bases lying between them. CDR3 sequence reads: CASSQQAGELFF. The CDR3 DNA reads TGCGCCAGCAGCCAGCAGGCCGGGGAGCTGTTTTTT.

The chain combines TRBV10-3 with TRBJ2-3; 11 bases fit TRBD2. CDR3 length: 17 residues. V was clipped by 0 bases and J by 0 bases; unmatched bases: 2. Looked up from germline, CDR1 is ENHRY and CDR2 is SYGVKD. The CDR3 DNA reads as TGTGCCATCAGTGAGTCAAGGACTAGCGGGAGCACAGATACGCAGTATTTT. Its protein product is CAISESRTSGSTDTQYF.

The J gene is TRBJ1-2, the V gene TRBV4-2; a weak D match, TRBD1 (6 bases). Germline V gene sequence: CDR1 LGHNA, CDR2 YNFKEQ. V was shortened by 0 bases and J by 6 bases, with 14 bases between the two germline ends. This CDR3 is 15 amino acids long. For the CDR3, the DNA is TGTGCCAGCAGCCAAGAAGGACAGTTGAGGGATGGCTACACCTTC. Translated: CASSQEGQLRDGYTF.

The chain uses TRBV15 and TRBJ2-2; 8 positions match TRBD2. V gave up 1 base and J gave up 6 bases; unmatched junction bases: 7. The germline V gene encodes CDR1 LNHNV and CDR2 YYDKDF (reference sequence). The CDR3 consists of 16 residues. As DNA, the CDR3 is TGTGCCACCAGCAGAGCTGGTGGCGGGGGGCCCGGGGAGCTGTTTTTT. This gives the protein CATSRAGGGGPGELFF.

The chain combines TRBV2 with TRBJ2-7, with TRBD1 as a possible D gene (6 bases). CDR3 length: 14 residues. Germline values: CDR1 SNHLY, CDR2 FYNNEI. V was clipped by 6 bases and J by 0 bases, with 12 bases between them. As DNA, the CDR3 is TGTGCCAGCAGAAGGACAGCCCACTCCTACGAGCAGTACTTC. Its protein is CASRRTAHSYEQYF.

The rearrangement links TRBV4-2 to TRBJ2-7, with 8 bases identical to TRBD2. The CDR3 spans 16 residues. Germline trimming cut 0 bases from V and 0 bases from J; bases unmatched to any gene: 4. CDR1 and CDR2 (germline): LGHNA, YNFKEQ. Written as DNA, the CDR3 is TGTGCCAGCAGCCAAGACGGCGGGAGGTCCTCCTACGAGCAGTACTTC. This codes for CASSQDGGRSSYEQYF.

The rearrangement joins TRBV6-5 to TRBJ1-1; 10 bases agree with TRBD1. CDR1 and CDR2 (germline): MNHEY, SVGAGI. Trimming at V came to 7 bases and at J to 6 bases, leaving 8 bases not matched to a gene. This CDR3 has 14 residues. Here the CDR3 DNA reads TGTGCCAGCACCAAGGGACAGGGGAGGGCTGAAGCTTTCTTT. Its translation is CASTKGQGRAEAFF.

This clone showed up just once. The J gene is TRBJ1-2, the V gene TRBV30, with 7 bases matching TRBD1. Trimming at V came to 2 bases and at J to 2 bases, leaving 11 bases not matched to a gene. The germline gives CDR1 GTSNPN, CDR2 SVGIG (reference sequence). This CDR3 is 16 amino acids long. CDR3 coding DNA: TGTGCCTGGAGTCTCGTAGGACAGGCCATCAACTATGGCTACACCTTC. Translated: CAWSLVGQAINYGYTF.

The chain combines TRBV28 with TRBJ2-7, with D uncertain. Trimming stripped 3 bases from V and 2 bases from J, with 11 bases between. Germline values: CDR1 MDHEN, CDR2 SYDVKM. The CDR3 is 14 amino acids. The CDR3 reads CASSLMGQTYEQYF. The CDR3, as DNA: TGTGCCAGCAGTTTGATGGGCCAGACCTACGAGCAGTACTTC.

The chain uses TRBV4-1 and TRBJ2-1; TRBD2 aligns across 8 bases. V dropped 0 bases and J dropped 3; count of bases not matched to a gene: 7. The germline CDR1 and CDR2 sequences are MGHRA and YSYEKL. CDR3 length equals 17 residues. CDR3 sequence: CASSQESSGRIYNEQFF. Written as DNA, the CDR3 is TGCGCCAGCAGCCAAGAGTCAAGCGGGAGAATCTACAATGAGCAGTTCTTC.

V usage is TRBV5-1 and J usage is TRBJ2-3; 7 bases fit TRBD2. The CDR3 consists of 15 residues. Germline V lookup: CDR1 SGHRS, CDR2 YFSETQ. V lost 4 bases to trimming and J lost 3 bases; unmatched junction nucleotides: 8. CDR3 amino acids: CASSSSSGGTDTQYF. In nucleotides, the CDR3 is TGCGCCAGCAGCAGCTCTAGCGGAGGGACAGATACGCAGTATTTT.

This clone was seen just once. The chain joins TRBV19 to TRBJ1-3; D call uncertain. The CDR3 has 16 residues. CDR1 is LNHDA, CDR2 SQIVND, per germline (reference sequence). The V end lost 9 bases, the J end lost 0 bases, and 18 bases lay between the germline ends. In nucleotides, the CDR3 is TGTGCCAGCACCCGTTACGAGAGCCCCTCTGGAAACACCATATATTTT. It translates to CASTRYESPSGNTIYF.

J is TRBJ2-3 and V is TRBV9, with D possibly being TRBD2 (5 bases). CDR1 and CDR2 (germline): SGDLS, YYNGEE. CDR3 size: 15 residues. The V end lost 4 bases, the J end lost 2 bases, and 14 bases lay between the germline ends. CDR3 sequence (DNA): TGTGCCAGCAGCCGCGGGTTCGGGATCACAGATACGCAGTATTTT. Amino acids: CASSRGFGITDTQYF.

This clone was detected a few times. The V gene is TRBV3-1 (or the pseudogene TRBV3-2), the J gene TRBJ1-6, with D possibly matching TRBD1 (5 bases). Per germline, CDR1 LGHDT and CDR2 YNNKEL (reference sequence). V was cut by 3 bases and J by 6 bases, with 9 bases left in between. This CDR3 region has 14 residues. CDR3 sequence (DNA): TGTGCCAGCAGCCAGTTTCAGGGTAATTCACCCCTCCACTTT. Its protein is CASSQFQGNSPLHF.